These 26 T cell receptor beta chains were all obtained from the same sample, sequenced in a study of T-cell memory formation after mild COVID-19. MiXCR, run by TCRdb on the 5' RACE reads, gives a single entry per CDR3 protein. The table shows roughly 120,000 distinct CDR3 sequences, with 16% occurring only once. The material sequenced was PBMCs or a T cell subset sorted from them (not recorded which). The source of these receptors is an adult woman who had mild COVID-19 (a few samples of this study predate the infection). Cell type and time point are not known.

The CDR3 sequence: CASSDRLAGVGVELFF. Here the CDR3 DNA reads TGTGCCAGCAGCGACCGACTAGCGGGAGTAGGCGTGGAGCTGTTTTTT. The chain links TRBV6-2 or TRBV6-3 to TRBJ2-2; 12 positions match TRBD2. The CDR3 extends over 16 amino acids. The trim removed 6 bases at V and 10 bases at J, leaving 12 bases unmatched. Germline V gives CDR1 MNHEY, CDR2 SVGEGT.

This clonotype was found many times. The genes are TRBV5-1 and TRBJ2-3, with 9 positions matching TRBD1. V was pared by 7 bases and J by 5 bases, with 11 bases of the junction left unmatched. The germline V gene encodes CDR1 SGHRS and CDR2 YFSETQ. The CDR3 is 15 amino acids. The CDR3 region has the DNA TGCGCCAGCGGCCCGGGACAGGGAACTCTAGATACGCAGTATTTT. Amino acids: CASGPGQGTLDTQYF. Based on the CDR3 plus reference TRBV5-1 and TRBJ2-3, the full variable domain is KAGVTQTPRYLIKTRGQQVTLSCSPISGHRSVSWYQQTPGQGLQFLFEYFSETQRNKGNFPGRFSGRQFSNSRSEMNVSTLELGDSALYLCASGPGQGTLDTQYFGPGTRLTVL.

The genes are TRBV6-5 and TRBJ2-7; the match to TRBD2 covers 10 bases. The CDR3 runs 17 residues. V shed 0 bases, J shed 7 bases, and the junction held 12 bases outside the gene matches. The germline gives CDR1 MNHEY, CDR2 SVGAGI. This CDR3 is CASSYSGWTSGQKEQYF. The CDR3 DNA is TGTGCCAGCAGTTACTCGGGATGGACTAGCGGCCAGAAGGAGCAGTACTTC.

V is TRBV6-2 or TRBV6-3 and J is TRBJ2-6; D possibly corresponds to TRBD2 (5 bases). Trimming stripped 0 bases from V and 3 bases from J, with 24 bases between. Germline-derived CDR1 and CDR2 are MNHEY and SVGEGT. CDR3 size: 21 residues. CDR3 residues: CASSYSTSQTARALGANVLTF. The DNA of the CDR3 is TGTGCCAGCAGTTACTCGACTTCTCAAACTGCGAGGGCTCTTGGGGCCAACGTCCTGACTTTC.

The CDR3 is CASSPGPRDANTGELFF. In DNA, the CDR3 is TGTGCCAGCAGTCCGGGACCCAGAGACGCGAACACCGGGGAGCTGTTTTTT. The chain is built from TRBV7-9 and TRBJ2-2, with D tentatively TRBD1 or TRBD2 (5 bases each). V was trimmed by 6 bases and J by 0 bases, leaving 17 bases between them. The CDR3 contains 17 residues. Germline V gene lookup returns CDR1 SEHNR and CDR2 FQNEAQ (reference sequence).

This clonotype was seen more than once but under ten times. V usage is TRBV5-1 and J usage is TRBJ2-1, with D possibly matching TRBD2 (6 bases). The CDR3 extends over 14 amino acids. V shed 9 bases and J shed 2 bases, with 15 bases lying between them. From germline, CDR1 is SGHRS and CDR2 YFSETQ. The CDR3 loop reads CATHKGGTYNEQFF. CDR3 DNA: TGCGCCACTCACAAGGGAGGCACCTACAATGAGCAGTTCTTC.

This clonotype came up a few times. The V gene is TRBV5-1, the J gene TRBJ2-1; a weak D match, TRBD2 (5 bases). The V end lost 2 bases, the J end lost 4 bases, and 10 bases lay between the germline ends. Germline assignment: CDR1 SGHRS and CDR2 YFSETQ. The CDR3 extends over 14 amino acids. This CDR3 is CASSLDGVYNEQFF. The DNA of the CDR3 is TGCGCCAGCAGCTTAGACGGGGTTTACAATGAGCAGTTCTTC.

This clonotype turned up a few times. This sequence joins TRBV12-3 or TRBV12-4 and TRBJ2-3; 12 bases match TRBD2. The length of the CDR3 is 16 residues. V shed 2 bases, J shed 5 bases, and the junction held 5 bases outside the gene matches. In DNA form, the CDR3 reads TGTGCCAGCAGTTTACTAGCGGGGGGGCCGATAGATACGCAGTATTTT. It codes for CASSLLAGGPIDTQYF.

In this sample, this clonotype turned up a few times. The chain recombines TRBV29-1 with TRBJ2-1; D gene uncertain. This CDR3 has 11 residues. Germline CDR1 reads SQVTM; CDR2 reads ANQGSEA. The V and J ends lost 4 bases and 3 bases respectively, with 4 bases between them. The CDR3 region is CSVGDYNEQFF. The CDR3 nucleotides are TGCAGCGTTGGTGACTACAATGAGCAGTTCTTC.

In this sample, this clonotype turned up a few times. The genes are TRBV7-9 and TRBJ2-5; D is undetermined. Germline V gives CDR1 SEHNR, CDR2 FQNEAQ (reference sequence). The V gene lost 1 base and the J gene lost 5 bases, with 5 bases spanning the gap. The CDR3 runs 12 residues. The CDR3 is CASSLGLETQYF. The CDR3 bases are TGTGCCAGCAGCTTAGGCTTGGAGACCCAGTACTTC.

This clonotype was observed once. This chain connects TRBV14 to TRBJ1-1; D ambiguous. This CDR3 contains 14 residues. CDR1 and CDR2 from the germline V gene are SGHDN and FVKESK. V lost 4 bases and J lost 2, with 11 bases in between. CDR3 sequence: CASSPHLKNTEAFF. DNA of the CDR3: TGTGCCAGCAGCCCCCATTTGAAAAACACTGAAGCTTTCTTT.

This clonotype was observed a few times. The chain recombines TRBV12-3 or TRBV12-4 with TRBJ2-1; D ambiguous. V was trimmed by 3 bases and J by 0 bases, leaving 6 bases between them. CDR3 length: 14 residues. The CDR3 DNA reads TGTGCCAGCAGTTTGAGCTACTCCTACAATGAGCAGTTCTTC. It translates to CASSLSYSYNEQFF.

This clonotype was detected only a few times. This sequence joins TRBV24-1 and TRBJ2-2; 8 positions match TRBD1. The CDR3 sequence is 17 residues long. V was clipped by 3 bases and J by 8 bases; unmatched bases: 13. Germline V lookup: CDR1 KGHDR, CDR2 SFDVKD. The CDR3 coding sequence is TGTGCCACCAGTGATCCGCTAAGGTCAGGGGGCCAGGGGGAGCTGTTTTTT. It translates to CATSDPLRSGGQGELFF.

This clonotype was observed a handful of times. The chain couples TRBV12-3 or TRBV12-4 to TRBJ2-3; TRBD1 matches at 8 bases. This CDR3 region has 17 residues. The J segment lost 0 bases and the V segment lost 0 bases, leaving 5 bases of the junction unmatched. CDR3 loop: CASSLAPGGTSTDTQYF. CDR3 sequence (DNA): TGTGCCAGCAGTTTAGCGCCAGGGGGCACTAGCACAGATACGCAGTATTTT.

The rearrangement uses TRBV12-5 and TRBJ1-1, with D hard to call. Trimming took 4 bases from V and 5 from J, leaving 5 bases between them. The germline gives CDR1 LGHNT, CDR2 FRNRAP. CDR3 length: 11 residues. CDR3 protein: CASGSFTEAFF. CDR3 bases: TGTGCTAGTGGTTCCTTTACTGAAGCTTTCTTT.

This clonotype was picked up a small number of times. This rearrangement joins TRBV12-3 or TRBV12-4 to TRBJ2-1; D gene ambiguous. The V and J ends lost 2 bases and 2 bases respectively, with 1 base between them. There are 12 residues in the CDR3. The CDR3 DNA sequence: TGTGCCAGCAGTTTAACCTACAATGAGCAGTTCTTC. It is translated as CASSLTYNEQFF.

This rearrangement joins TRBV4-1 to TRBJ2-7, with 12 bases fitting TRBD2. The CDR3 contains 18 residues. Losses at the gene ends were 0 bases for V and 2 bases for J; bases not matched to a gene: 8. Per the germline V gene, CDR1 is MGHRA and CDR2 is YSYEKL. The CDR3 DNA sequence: TGCGCCAGCAGCCAAGATCGGGTTGGACTAGCGGGGACCTACGAGCAGTACTTC. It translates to CASSQDRVGLAGTYEQYF.

The chain's CDR3 is CASSRRGGPYEQYF. For the CDR3, the DNA is TGTGCCAGCAGTAGACGGGGGGGACCCTACGAGCAGTACTTC. V usage is TRBV6-5 and J usage is TRBJ2-7; 8 nucleotides agree with TRBD2. Germline CDR1 reads MNHEY; CDR2 reads SVGAGI. V trimming: 5 bases; J trimming: 2 bases; junction bases outside the gene matches: 5. The CDR3 covers 14 residues.

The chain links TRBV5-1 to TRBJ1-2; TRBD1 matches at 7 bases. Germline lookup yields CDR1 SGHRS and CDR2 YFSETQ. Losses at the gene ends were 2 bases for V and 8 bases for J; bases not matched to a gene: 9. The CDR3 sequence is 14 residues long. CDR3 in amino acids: CASSFEGAMGGYTF. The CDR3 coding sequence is TGCGCCAGCAGCTTCGAGGGGGCAATGGGAGGCTACACCTTC. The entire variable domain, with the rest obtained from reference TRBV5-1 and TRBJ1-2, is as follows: KAGVTQTPRYLIKTRGQQVTLSCSPISGHRSVSWYQQTPGQGLQFLFEYFSETQRNKGNFPGRFSGRQFSNSRSEMNVSTLELGDSALYLCASSFEGAMGGYTFGSGTRLTVV.

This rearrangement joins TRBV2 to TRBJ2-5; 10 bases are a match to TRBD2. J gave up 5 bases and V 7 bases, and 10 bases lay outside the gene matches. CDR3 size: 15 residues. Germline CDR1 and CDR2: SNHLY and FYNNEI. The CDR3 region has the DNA TGTGCCAGCAATCGGGCTAGCGGGAGCTGGGAGACCCAGTACTTC. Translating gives CASNRASGSWETQYF.

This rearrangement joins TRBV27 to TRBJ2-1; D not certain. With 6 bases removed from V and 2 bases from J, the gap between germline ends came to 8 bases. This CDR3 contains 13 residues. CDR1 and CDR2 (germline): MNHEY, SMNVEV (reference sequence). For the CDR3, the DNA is TGTGCCAGCAGCTGGAGAGCCTACAATGAGCAGTTCTTC. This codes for CASSWRAYNEQFF.

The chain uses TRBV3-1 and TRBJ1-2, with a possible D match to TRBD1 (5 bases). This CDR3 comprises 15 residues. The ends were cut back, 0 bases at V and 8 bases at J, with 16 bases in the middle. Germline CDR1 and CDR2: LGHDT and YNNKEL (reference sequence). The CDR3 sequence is CASSQDLQGTSGYTF. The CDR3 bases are TGTGCCAGCAGCCAAGACCTTCAGGGTACCTCGGGCTACACCTTC.

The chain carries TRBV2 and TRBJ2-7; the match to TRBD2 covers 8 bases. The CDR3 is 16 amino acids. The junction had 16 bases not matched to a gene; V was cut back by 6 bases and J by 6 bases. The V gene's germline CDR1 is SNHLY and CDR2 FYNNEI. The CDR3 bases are TGTGCCAGCAGCCCCCCGACACCCGGGACTAGTTTCGAGCAGTACTTC. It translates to CASSPPTPGTSFEQYF.

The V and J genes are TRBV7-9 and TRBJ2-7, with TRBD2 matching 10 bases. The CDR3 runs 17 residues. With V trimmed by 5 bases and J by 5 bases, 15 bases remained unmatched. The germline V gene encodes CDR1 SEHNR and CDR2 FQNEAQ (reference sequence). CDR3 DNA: TGTGCCAGCAGCCCTAGCGGGAGTGGCCCTATTCAAGACGAGCAGTACTTC. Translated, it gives CASSPSGSGPIQDEQYF.

CDR3 residues: CASSRSAGVQETQYF. In nucleotides, the CDR3 is TGTGCCAGCAGCCGCTCCGCCGGGGTCCAGGAGACCCAGTACTTC. The gene calls are TRBV3-1 and TRBJ2-5, with D possibly being TRBD2 (5 bases). CDR1 and CDR2 from the germline V gene are LGHDT and YNNKEL (reference sequence). The V and J ends lost 4 bases and 5 bases respectively, with 17 bases between them. The length of the CDR3 is 15 residues.

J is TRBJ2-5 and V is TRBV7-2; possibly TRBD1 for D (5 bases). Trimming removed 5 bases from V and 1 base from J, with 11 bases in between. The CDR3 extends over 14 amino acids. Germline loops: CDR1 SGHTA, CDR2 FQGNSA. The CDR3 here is CASSLGLFQETQYF. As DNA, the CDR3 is TGTGCCAGCAGCCTGGGGCTTTTCCAAGAGACCCAGTACTTC.